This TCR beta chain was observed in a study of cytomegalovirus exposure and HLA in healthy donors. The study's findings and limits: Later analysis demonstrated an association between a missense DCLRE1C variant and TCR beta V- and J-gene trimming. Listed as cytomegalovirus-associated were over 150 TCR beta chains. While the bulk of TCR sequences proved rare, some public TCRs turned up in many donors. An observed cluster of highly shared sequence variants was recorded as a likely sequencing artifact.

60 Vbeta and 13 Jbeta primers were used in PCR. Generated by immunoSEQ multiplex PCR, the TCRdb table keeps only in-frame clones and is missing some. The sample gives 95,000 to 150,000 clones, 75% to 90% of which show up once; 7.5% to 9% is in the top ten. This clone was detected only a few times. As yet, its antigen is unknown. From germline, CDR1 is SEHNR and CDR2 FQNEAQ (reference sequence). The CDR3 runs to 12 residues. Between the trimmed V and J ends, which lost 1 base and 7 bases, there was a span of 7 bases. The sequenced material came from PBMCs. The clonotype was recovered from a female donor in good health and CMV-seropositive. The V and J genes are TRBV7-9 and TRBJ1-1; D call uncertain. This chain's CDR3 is CASSLGADEAFF. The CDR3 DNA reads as TGTGCCAGCAGCTTAGGAGCTGATGAAGCTTTCTTT.